This T cell receptor beta chain was recorded in a study of T cell changes during pregnancy in multiple sclerosis (dated by TCRdb to between 2019 and 2020). For the wider study: In women with multiple sclerosis, the researchers looked at how the T cell repertoire shifted as pregnancy progressed.

The V and J ends are trimmed by 6 bases and 0 bases, leaving 8 bases between them. The CDR3, cysteine through phenylalanine, is 13 amino acids long. Here the CDR3 DNA is all that survives: 39 bases in frame from base 1. The germline V gene sets CDR1 to SNHLY and CDR2 to FYNNEI. Libraries were built with the immunoSEQ multiplex PCR assay. Sourced from immuneACCESS, this table was stored by TCRdb with only in-frame sequences that have V and J called. A share of the clones is absent; for the studies checked, an unresolved V gene accounts for under half, and the remainder has no known explanation. The sample contains some 60,000 clones, roughly 90% of them found a single time. The top ten clonotypes cover 3% to 3.5% of the sample. Comment on this clone: No antigen is known for it. Base quality data are lacking; no much larger clone is found one base away.

The chain couples TRBV2 to TRBJ1-2; the D gene remains uncertain. The TCR was taken from a female donor in good health, enrolled as a control in a pregnancy study. The specimen was peripheral blood, collected in the first trimester of pregnancy. The DNA reads as follows: TGTGCCAGCAGACTGGGCCCTAACTATGGCTACACCTTC. Its protein product is CASRLGPNYGYTF.